This passage covers 32 T cell receptor beta chains from one sample sequenced in a study of T cells in Graves' hyperthyroidism and ophthalmopathy. Amplified TCR beta CDR3 regions came from RNA transcripts. TCR CDR3 regions were first amplified by RT-PCR with HTBI primers. Via MiXCR, TCRdb re-called the multiplex PCR reads, giving one row per CDR3 protein. The sample has nearly 600,000 distinct CDR3 sequences, approximately 13% seen once. The sequenced sample consisted of blood. The receptors were sampled from a woman in her 30s with Graves' hyperthyroidism that later progressed to Graves' ophthalmopathy.

This clonotype was picked up many times. The gene calls are TRBV20-1 and TRBJ1-1; 8 nucleotides line up with TRBD1. Germline assignment: CDR1 DFQATT and CDR2 SNEGSKA (reference sequence). This CDR3 contains 13 residues. Trimming removed 6 bases from V and 5 bases from J; junction bases left unmatched: 8. CDR3 amino acids: CSAQDRAVTEAFF. The CDR3, as DNA: TGCAGTGCGCAGGACAGGGCGGTAACTGAAGCTTTCTTT.

The chain employs TRBV20-1 and TRBJ2-1, with D possibly matching TRBD2 (5 bases). This CDR3 comprises 12 residues. Trimming left V 3 bases short and J 10 bases short, with 13 bases between. CDR1 is DFQATT and CDR2 is SNEGSKA in the germline V gene (reference sequence). The CDR3 DNA is TGCAGTGCTAGCGGGAAGATCCAGGAGCAGTTCTTC. Its protein product is CSASGKIQEQFF.

This clonotype was counted ten times or more. This chain joins TRBV6-1 and TRBJ2-7; TRBD1 matches at 7 bases. Germline V gene sequence: CDR1 MNHNS, CDR2 SASEGT. The CDR3 is made up of 13 amino acids. J lost 2 bases, V lost 3 bases, and 1 base had no gene match. The CDR3 region has the DNA TGTGCCAGCAGTGAGACAGGGACCTACGAGCAGTACTTC. It is translated as CASSETGTYEQYF.

In its sample, this clonotype was seen many times. This sequence joins TRBV11-3 and TRBJ2-3; 9 positions agree with TRBD2. Germline V gives CDR1 SGHNT, CDR2 YENEEA. V lost 3 bases and J lost 9; bases outside the gene matches: 28. The CDR3 is made up of 21 amino acids. CDR3 loop: CASSLPGPQRSSGKTSGTQYF. The CDR3 nucleotides read TGTGCCAGCAGCTTGCCGGGCCCGCAGCGGTCTAGCGGGAAAACGTCAGGGACGCAGTATTTT.

The chain links TRBV20-1 to TRBJ1-1; 9 bases are a match to TRBD1. This CDR3 is built from 11 residues. Germline lookup yields CDR1 DFQATT and CDR2 SNEGSKA (reference sequence). V shed 6 bases and J 8 bases; nucleotides not matched to a gene: 4. CDR3 coding DNA: TGCAGTGCCCACGGGACAGGGGAAGCTTTCTTT. Its translation is CSAHGTGEAFF.

The chain joins TRBV12-5 to TRBJ2-5; TRBD2 matches at 9 bases. This CDR3 is 15 amino acids long. V lost 5 bases and J lost 12; bases outside the gene matches: 16. The germline V gene has CDR1 LGHNT and CDR2 FRNRAP. The CDR3 loop is CASGPQGLAGTRKYF. The DNA of the CDR3 is TGTGCTAGTGGTCCACAGGGGCTAGCGGGAACCCGAAAGTACTTC. The variable domain in full, completed from reference TRBV12-5 and TRBJ2-5, reads DARVTQTPRHKVTEMGQEVTMRCQPILGHNTVFWYRQTMMQGLELLAYFRNRAPLDDSGMPKDRFSAEMPDATLATLKIQPSEPRDSAVYFCASGPQGLAGTRKYFGPGTRLLVL.

The table lists this clonotype with many counts. This chain uses TRBV15 with TRBJ2-1; 10 bases fit TRBD2. Trimming cost V 1 base and J 9 bases; bases outside gene matches: 9. Per the germline V gene, CDR1 is LNHNV and CDR2 is YYDKDF (reference sequence). The CDR3 spans 16 residues. In nucleotides, the CDR3 is TGTGCCACCAGCAGAGGGTTAAGCGGGAGGGCAGGTGAGCAGTTCTTC. It encodes CATSRGLSGRAGEQFF.

The sample holds many counts of this clonotype. The chain has TRBV5-1 and TRBJ2-3; 10 nucleotides agree with TRBD2. V was pared by 4 bases and J by 4 bases, with 9 bases of the junction left unmatched. The germline CDR1 and CDR2 sequences are SGHRS and YFSETQ. CDR3 size: 16 residues. Here the CDR3 reads CASSRSGTSVADTQYF. The DNA of the CDR3 is TGCGCCAGCAGCCGTTCCGGGACTAGCGTGGCAGATACGCAGTATTTT.

The gene calls are TRBV9 and TRBJ2-7; 10 positions agree with TRBD2. The CDR3 runs 15 residues. Per germline, CDR1 SGDLS and CDR2 YYNGEE. V trimming: 2 bases; J trimming: 0 bases; junction bases outside the gene matches: 2. Here the CDR3 reads CASSVSSGSSYEQYF. The CDR3 bases are TGTGCCAGCAGCGTCTCTAGCGGGAGCTCCTACGAGCAGTACTTC.

This clonotype was picked up many times. This chain joins TRBV24-1 and TRBJ2-3, with 9 nucleotides matching TRBD2. In germline, CDR1 is KGHDR, CDR2 SFDVKD. There are 16 residues in the CDR3. V was pared by 4 bases and J by 1 base, with 5 bases of the junction left unmatched. This CDR3 is CATSDPTSGRTDTQYF. Written as DNA, the CDR3 is TGTGCCACCAGTGACCCGACTAGCGGACGCACAGATACGCAGTATTTT.

The table lists this clonotype with many counts. CDR3 in amino acids: CASSLKGDYGYTF. The CDR3 nucleotides read TGCGCCAGCAGCTTAAAAGGGGACTATGGCTACACCTTC. V usage is TRBV5-1 and J usage is TRBJ1-2, with D perhaps TRBD1 (5 bases). CDR3 size: 13 residues. V gave up 2 bases and J gave up 3 bases, with 8 bases separating them. In germline, CDR1 is SGHRS, CDR2 YFSETQ. Together with reference TRBV5-1 and TRBJ1-2, the CDR3 gives the full variable domain: KAGVTQTPRYLIKTRGQQVTLSCSPISGHRSVSWYQQTPGQGLQFLFEYFSETQRNKGNFPGRFSGRQFSNSRSEMNVSTLELGDSALYLCASSLKGDYGYTFGSGTRLTVV.

The chain recombines TRBV20-1 with TRBJ2-7; the match to TRBD2 covers 11 bases. This CDR3 has 19 residues. The germline CDR1 and CDR2 sequences are DFQATT and SNEGSKA (reference sequence). Trimming at V came to 2 bases and at J to 7 bases, leaving 22 bases not matched to a gene. CDR3 nucleotides: TGCAGTGCTAGATACATCGGTGGCAGGCTAGCGGGAGGAGCGGGAGAGCAGTACTTC. Translating gives CSARYIGGRLAGGAGEQYF.

This clonotype was counted ten times or more. This sequence joins TRBV30 and TRBJ1-1, with 7 bases lining up with TRBD1. Germline V gene lookup returns CDR1 GTSNPN and CDR2 SVGIG (reference sequence). J was trimmed by 3 bases and V by 5 bases; bases with no gene match: 3. This CDR3 spans 12 amino acids. DNA for the CDR3: TGTGCCTGGCACAGGGGCTACACTGAAGCTTTCTTT. This codes for CAWHRGYTEAFF.

This clonotype came up many times. This sequence joins TRBV12-3 or TRBV12-4 and TRBJ2-7; the match to TRBD2 covers 10 bases. V gave up 0 bases and J gave up 2 bases; unmatched junction bases: 7. The CDR3 covers 17 residues. CDR3 nucleotide sequence: TGTGCCAGCAGTTTAGCGTTTCGGACTAGCGGTACCTACGAGCAGTACTTC. It yields the protein CASSLAFRTSGTYEQYF.

This clonotype was seen at least ten times. In DNA form, the CDR3 reads TGTGCCAGCTCACCACTCCTGGCAGGGGAGGACAATGAGCAGTTCTTC. Protein sequence: CASSPLLAGEDNEQFF. V gene TRBV18 combines with J gene TRBJ2-1; the D gene could be TRBD1 or TRBD2 (6 bases each). The V end was cut by 1 base, the J end by 5 bases, with 15 bases between. The CDR3 totals 16 residues. In germline, CDR1 is KGHSH, CDR2 LQKENI. The whole variable domain, filled in from reference TRBV18 and TRBJ2-1, reads NAGVMQNPRHLVRRRGQEARLRCSPMKGHSHVYWYRQLPEEGLKFMVYLQKENIIDESGMPKERFSAEFPKEGPSILRIQQVVRGDSAAYFCASSPLLAGEDNEQFFGPGTRLTVL.

The sample holds a few counts of this clonotype. The chain combines TRBV28 with TRBJ1-4, with D tentatively TRBD1 (6 bases). Germline V gene sequence: CDR1 MDHEN, CDR2 SYDVKM. The CDR3 contains 18 residues. With 3 bases removed from V and 0 bases from J, the gap between germline ends came to 17 bases. The CDR3 region has the DNA TGTGCCAGCAGTTTTGGAGGGGGGCGGATAGCAACTAATGAAAAACTGTTTTTT. It codes for CASSFGGGRIATNEKLFF.

This chain links TRBV3-1 with TRBJ1-3, with TRBD1 matching 8 bases. V lost 4 bases and J lost 1; bases outside the gene matches: 15. The germline gives CDR1 LGHDT, CDR2 YNNKEL (reference sequence). The CDR3 is made up of 19 amino acids. The CDR3 is CASSPIWDRLRLSGNTIYF. DNA of the CDR3: TGTGCCAGCAGCCCTATTTGGGACAGGCTTCGTTTATCTGGAAACACCATATATTTT.

This sequence joins TRBV29-1 and TRBJ1-2; the D is unclear. Trimming shortened V by 1 base and J by 5 bases, and 8 bases separated the two germline ends. CDR3 length equals 12 residues. In germline, CDR1 is SQVTM, CDR2 ANQGSEA. The CDR3 DNA reads as TGCAGCGTTGAAGGTCTCGGGTATGGCTACACCTTC. Amino acids: CSVEGLGYGYTF.

J is TRBJ2-2 and V is TRBV5-6; TRBD1 matches 9 bases. Germline CDR1 is SGHDT and CDR2 is YYEEEE. CDR3 length equals 15 residues. Unmatched junction bases numbered 5, after V lost 2 bases and J lost 6 bases. CDR3 DNA: TGTGCCAGCAGCTTATGGACAGGGGCTTCCGGGGAGCTGTTTTTT. Encoded protein: CASSLWTGASGELFF.

This rearrangement joins TRBV10-3 to TRBJ2-1, with 13 bases that match TRBD2. Trimming removed 10 bases from V and 6 bases from J; junction bases left unmatched: 12. Germline V lookup: CDR1 ENHRY, CDR2 SYGVKD. The CDR3 consists of 16 residues. The CDR3 protein is CATRTSGSTTRNEQFF. CDR3 bases: TGTGCCACCCGGACTAGCGGGAGCACGACGCGCAATGAGCAGTTCTTC.

This clonotype was counted ten times or more. V usage is TRBV20-1 and J usage is TRBJ2-5; 8 bases map to TRBD2. The germline gives CDR1 DFQATT, CDR2 SNEGSKA (reference sequence). CDR3 length: 12 amino acids. V shed 3 bases and J 3 bases; nucleotides not matched to a gene: 0. The CDR3 nucleotides are TGCAGTGCTAGGACTAGCGAAGAGACCCAGTACTTC. It codes for CSARTSEETQYF.

This clonotype was observed many times. V is TRBV6-2 or TRBV6-3 and J is TRBJ1-1; D ambiguous. The CDR3 runs 14 residues. CDR1 and CDR2 from the germline V gene are MNHEY and SVGEGT. Trimming cost V 7 bases and J 1 base, with 13 bases left between them. The CDR3 spells CASMGKSGNTEAFF. In DNA, the CDR3 is TGTGCCAGCATGGGGAAAAGCGGGAACACTGAAGCTTTCTTT.

This clonotype was seen a handful of times. The chain has TRBV29-1 and TRBJ2-3, with 8 bases aligning to TRBD1. CDR1 is SQVTM, CDR2 ANQGSEA, per germline. The CDR3 contains 14 residues. With V trimmed by 7 bases and J by 4 bases, 10 bases remained unmatched. For the CDR3, the DNA is TGCAGCGGCGGACAGGGACCCCCTGCAGATACGCAGTATTTT. It codes for CSGGQGPPADTQYF.

Worth noting for this clonotype: A much larger clone lies a single base off, so this may be a read error. This chain joins TRBV11-3 and TRBJ2-4, with TRBD2 as a possible D gene (6 bases). This CDR3 contains 13 residues. Germline V gives CDR1 SGHNT, CDR2 YENEEA. CDR3 sequence: CAGSPSEIDIQYF. The CDR3 bases are TGTGCCGGCAGCCCTAGCGAGATTGACATTCAGTACTTC.

In its sample, this clonotype was seen many times. J is TRBJ1-6 and V is TRBV7-2, with TRBD1 identical over 9 bases. CDR3 size: 15 residues. Trimming cost V 5 bases and J 8 bases; bases outside gene matches: 7. CDR1 is SGHTA, CDR2 FQGNSA, per germline. This CDR3 reads CASSPRTGDYSPLHF. Here the CDR3 DNA reads TGTGCCAGCAGCCCACGGACAGGGGACTATTCACCCCTCCACTTT. The entire variable domain, with the rest obtained from reference TRBV7-2 and TRBJ1-6, is as follows: GAGVSQSPSNKVTEKGKDVELRCDPISGHTALYWYRQSLGQGLEFLIYFQGNSAPDKSGLPSDRFSAERTGGSVSTLTIQRTQQEDSAVYLCASSPRTGDYSPLHFGNGTRLTVT.

This clonotype was found a few times. The CDR3 sequence is CASSTPQDGPGEQYF. The CDR3 nucleotides are TGTGCCAGTAGTACACCCCAGGACGGTCCTGGCGAGCAGTACTTC. The chain employs TRBV19 and TRBJ2-7, with D unresolved. The V gene's germline CDR1 is LNHDA and CDR2 SQIVND (reference sequence). The CDR3 runs 15 residues. Trimming took off 4 bases at V and 6 bases at J, with 19 bases between the two ends. Complete variable domain (other parts from reference TRBV19 and TRBJ2-7): DGGITQSPKYLFRKEGQNVTLSCEQNLNHDAMYWYRQDPGQGLRLIYYSQIVNDFQKGDIAEGYSVSREKKESFPLTVTSAQKNPTAFYLCASSTPQDGPGEQYFGPGTRLTVT.

The table lists this clonotype with many counts. The rearrangement links TRBV20-1 to TRBJ2-5; tentatively, D is TRBD2 (7 bases). CDR3 length equals 13 residues. Germline V gene sequence: CDR1 DFQATT, CDR2 SNEGSKA (reference sequence). The CDR3 sequence is CRAGEGGVETQYF. The DNA for the CDR3 is TGCAGAGCCGGGGAAGGGGGGGTGGAGACCCAGTACTTC.

Many counts were recorded for this clonotype. The chain has TRBV11-1 and TRBJ1-1; unclear D gene. The V end was cut by 2 bases, the J end by 5 bases, with 15 bases between. CDR1 is SGHAT, CDR2 FQDESV, per germline (reference sequence). This CDR3 has 15 residues. The CDR3 region has the DNA TGTGCCAGCAGCTTAATGACCACTTTGATTACTGAAGCTTTCTTT. As protein: CASSLMTTLITEAFF.

The chain has TRBV20-1 and TRBJ2-7; either TRBD1 or TRBD2 may supply D (5 bases each). The CDR3 loop spans 17 amino acids. The germline V and J ends were trimmed by 0 bases and 3 bases, with 21 bases remaining between them. Germline lookup yields CDR1 DFQATT and CDR2 SNEGSKA (reference sequence). CDR3 amino acids: CSARDLTGTSGHYEQYF. CDR3 in DNA: TGCAGTGCTAGAGATCTAACGGGGACCTCCGGTCACTACGAGCAGTACTTC.

This clonotype was detected many times. The chain has TRBV24-1 and TRBJ2-3, with a possible D match to TRBD2 (5 bases). The germline V gene has CDR1 KGHDR and CDR2 SFDVKD. The CDR3 totals 12 residues. V was pared by 4 bases and J by 6 bases, with 7 bases between. CDR3 in DNA: TGTGCCACCAGTGAACGGAGGGATACGCAGTATTTT. It yields the protein CATSERRDTQYF.

This clonotype was picked up a small number of times. The V gene is TRBV19, the J gene TRBJ1-5; tentatively, D is TRBD1 (6 bases). V lost 0 bases to trimming and J lost 0 bases, with 9 bases between them. The CDR3 consists of 16 residues. Germline V CDR1 and CDR2: LNHDA, SQIVND (reference sequence). CDR3 sequence reads: CASSIEGGYSNQPQHF. The CDR3 nucleotides are TGTGCCAGTAGTATAGAAGGGGGGTATAGCAATCAGCCCCAGCATTTT.

This clonotype was counted ten times or more. The rearrangement uses TRBV20-1 and TRBJ2-1, with TRBD2 identical over 14 bases. Germline V gene lookup returns CDR1 DFQATT and CDR2 SNEGSKA (reference sequence). The J segment lost 2 bases and the V segment lost 1 base, leaving 7 bases of the junction unmatched. The length of the CDR3 is 18 residues. Here the CDR3 reads CSARVFGTSGRTYNEQFF. CDR3 bases: TGCAGTGCTAGAGTTTTCGGGACTAGCGGGAGAACCTACAATGAGCAGTTCTTC.